One and the same sample provided the 25 T cell receptor beta chains below, sequenced in a study of early T cells in non-severe SARS-CoV-2 infection. MiXCR, applied by TCRdb to the 5' RACE reads, yields one record per CDR3 protein. The profile shows about 66,000 distinct CDR3 sequences, approximately 13% of them singletons. Sequenced: whole blood. The receptors were sampled from an adult who was a healthcare worker with PCR-confirmed SARS-CoV-2 infection or an uninfected control (not recorded which).

In its sample, this clonotype was seen a few times. CDR3 sequence: CASSLAEGQGQVFF. The CDR3 coding sequence is TGTGCCAGCAGCTTAGCGGAGGGACAGGGCCAGGTGTTCTTC. V usage is TRBV7-9 and J usage is TRBJ2-1; 9 bases agree with TRBD1. The junction had 9 bases not matched to a gene; V was cut back by 0 bases and J by 15 bases. The CDR3 contains 14 residues. In germline, CDR1 is SEHNR, CDR2 FQNEAQ (reference sequence). Complete variable domain (other parts from reference TRBV7-9 and TRBJ2-1): DTGVSQNPRHKITKRGQNVTFRCDPISEHNRLYWYRQTLGQGPEFLTYFQNEAQLEKSRLLSDRFSAERPKGSFSTLEIQRTEQGDSAMYLCASSLAEGQGQVFFGPGTRLTVL.

This clonotype was detected only a few times. The CDR3 nucleotides read TGTGCCAGCAGCGCCCCCGGGGGCCACGAGCAGTACTTC. Protein: CASSAPGGHEQYF. The rearrangement uses TRBV9 and TRBJ2-7; perhaps D is TRBD1 or TRBD2 (6 bases each). V was pared by 3 bases and J by 5 bases, with 12 bases between. The CDR3 has 13 amino acids. Germline V CDR1 and CDR2: SGDLS, YYNGEE.

The chain links TRBV9 to TRBJ2-1; D may be TRBD2 (6 bases). CDR1 is SGDLS and CDR2 is YYNGEE in the germline V gene. CDR3 length equals 13 residues. With 1 base removed from V and 5 bases from J, the gap between germline ends came to 7 bases. In nucleotides, the CDR3 is TGTGCCAGCAGCGTACTAGCGAACAATGAGCAGTTCTTC. Its protein is CASSVLANNEQFF.

There are many counts of this clonotype. The rearrangement links TRBV20-1 to TRBJ1-2; unclear D gene. CDR3 size: 14 residues. V lost 1 base and J 7 bases, leaving 16 bases between the germline ends. CDR1 is DFQATT and CDR2 is SNEGSKA in the germline V gene (reference sequence). CDR3 sequence (DNA): TGCAGTGCTAGAGCACCAAGGACTCTACGTGGCTACACCTTC. As protein: CSARAPRTLRGYTF.

The chain couples TRBV5-1 to TRBJ1-3, with 7 bases aligning to TRBD1. Germline V gene lookup returns CDR1 SGHRS and CDR2 YFSETQ. V dropped 4 bases and J dropped 0; count of bases not matched to a gene: 4. CDR3 length: 15 residues. This chain's CDR3 is CASSRDRASGNTIYF. Here the CDR3 DNA reads TGCGCCAGCAGCCGAGACAGGGCCTCTGGAAACACCATATATTTT.

This clonotype was observed a handful of times. V is TRBV6-2 or TRBV6-3 and J is TRBJ1-1; D remains unclear. This CDR3 has 12 residues. From germline, CDR1 is MNHEY and CDR2 SVGEGT. Trimming pared 3 bases from V and 6 bases from J, leaving 8 bases between. The CDR3 sequence: CASSYERSEAFF. The CDR3 nucleotides are TGTGCCAGCAGTTATGAACGCTCTGAAGCTTTCTTT.

This clonotype was detected a few times. The chain is built from TRBV6-5 and TRBJ2-1; D possibly corresponds to TRBD1 (5 bases). Looked up from germline, CDR1 is MNHEY and CDR2 is SVGAGI. The V end lost 2 bases, the J end lost 9 bases, and 17 bases lay between the germline ends. The CDR3 extends over 15 amino acids. The CDR3 sequence: CASSYRGNGHGEQFF. The CDR3 DNA sequence: TGTGCCAGCAGTTACAGGGGTAACGGTCACGGTGAGCAGTTCTTC.

This clonotype was observed a single time. The chain joins TRBV4-1 to TRBJ2-1; 8 bases line up with TRBD1. The CDR3 contains 15 residues. V was clipped by 2 bases and J by 4 bases; unmatched bases: 4. Germline lookup yields CDR1 MGHRA and CDR2 YSYEKL. In DNA, the CDR3 is TGCGCCAGCAGCCAATCACAGGGGGTGTACAATGAGCAGTTCTTC. It is translated as CASSQSQGVYNEQFF.

In this sample, this clonotype turned up many times. The chain recombines TRBV5-1 with TRBJ2-7; a weak D match, TRBD1 (6 bases). The V end was cut by 4 bases, the J end by 1 base, with 9 bases between. Germline lookup yields CDR1 SGHRS and CDR2 YFSETQ. This CDR3 has 13 amino acids. The CDR3 coding sequence is TGCGCCAGCAGCAGGACAGATTCCTACGAGCAGTACTTC. Its protein is CASSRTDSYEQYF.

A few counts support this clonotype. V gene TRBV9 combines with J gene TRBJ2-3; D ambiguous. This CDR3 has 14 amino acids. V lost 4 bases and J lost 2, with 11 bases in between. Germline assignment: CDR1 SGDLS and CDR2 YYNGEE. The CDR3 here is CASSPWVATDTQYF. The DNA of the CDR3 is TGTGCCAGCAGCCCCTGGGTAGCCACAGATACGCAGTATTTT.

The gene calls are TRBV14 and TRBJ1-3; no reliable D call. This CDR3 spans 15 amino acids. V lost 1 base to trimming and J lost 0 bases, with 7 bases between them. The germline CDR1 and CDR2 sequences are SGHDN and FVKESK. This CDR3 reads CASSQVTFSGNTIYF. Written as DNA, the CDR3 is TGTGCCAGCAGCCAAGTGACATTCTCTGGAAACACCATATATTTT.

In this sample, this clonotype turned up a few times. The CDR3 protein is CASSHLLLSGANVLTF. CDR3 nucleotides: TGTGCCAGCAGCCACCTCTTACTCTCTGGGGCCAACGTCCTGACTTTC. V gene TRBV14 combines with J gene TRBJ2-6, with D unresolved. Between the trimmed V and J ends, which lost 3 bases and 0 bases, there was a span of 9 bases. This CDR3 region has 16 residues. Germline CDR1 and CDR2: SGHDN and FVKESK.

This chain links TRBV3-1 with TRBJ1-1; the D is unclear. Germline CDR1 LGHDT, CDR2 YNNKEL (reference sequence). V was shortened by 0 bases and J by 3 bases, with 5 bases between the two germline ends. CDR3 size: 13 residues. This CDR3 is CASSQDVDTEAFF. DNA for the CDR3: TGTGCCAGCAGCCAAGATGTCGACACTGAAGCTTTCTTT.

The V call is TRBV28, the J call TRBJ2-1, with TRBD2 identical over 10 bases. Losses at the gene ends were 4 bases for V and 9 bases for J; bases not matched to a gene: 9. The CDR3 runs 15 residues. CDR1 is MDHEN, CDR2 SYDVKM, per germline. CDR3 region: CASSSLAGVVGEQFF. The CDR3 nucleotides are TGTGCCAGCAGTTCTCTAGCGGGAGTTGTTGGTGAGCAGTTCTTC.

The gene calls are TRBV3-1 and TRBJ1-5; tentatively, D is TRBD1 (6 bases). The CDR3 extends over 15 amino acids. Germline V gene data show CDR1 as LGHDT and CDR2 as YNNKEL (reference sequence). V shed 0 bases and J shed 6 bases, with 12 bases lying between them. CDR3 sequence (DNA): TGTGCCAGCAGCCAAGACTCGGGGGGCTTTCAGCCCCAGCATTTT. Translating it yields CASSQDSGGFQPQHF.

The sample holds a few counts of this clonotype. This sequence joins TRBV20-1 and TRBJ2-6; no clear D. The CDR3 covers 17 residues. The V end lost 0 bases, the J end lost 0 bases, and 12 bases lay between the germline ends. Germline V gene lookup returns CDR1 DFQATT and CDR2 SNEGSKA (reference sequence). CDR3 coding DNA: TGCAGTGCTAGAGATGGGCAGGCTAGCTCTGGGGCCAACGTCCTGACTTTC. This codes for CSARDGQASSGANVLTF.

This chain joins TRBV29-1 and TRBJ2-1; D not resolved. The V and J ends lost 2 bases and 1 base respectively, with 3 bases between them. This CDR3 is built from 12 residues. Germline V gene sequence: CDR1 SQVTM, CDR2 ANQGSEA. The CDR3 nucleotides are TGCAGCGTTGAATTGTCCTACAATGAGCAGTTCTTC. Its translation is CSVELSYNEQFF.

This CDR3 is CASSTTVGPVLEAFF. DNA of the CDR3: TGTGCCAGCAGCACCACGGTGGGGCCCGTTCTTGAAGCTTTCTTT. This chain connects TRBV6-2 or TRBV6-3 to TRBJ1-1, with D possibly matching TRBD1 (5 bases). CDR3 length: 15 residues. Germline CDR1 is MNHEY and CDR2 is SVGEGT. The V end was cut by 6 bases, the J end by 7 bases, with 21 bases between.

The chain employs TRBV6-1 and TRBJ2-7; weak D call: TRBD1 (6 bases). Trimming took 0 bases from V and 3 from J, leaving 12 bases between them. The CDR3 consists of 15 residues. Per germline, CDR1 MNHNS and CDR2 SASEGT. The DNA for the CDR3 is TGTGCCAGCAGTGAAGCGAACGGACAGTTCTACGAGCAGTACTTC. This translates into CASSEANGQFYEQYF.

This clonotype was seen at least ten times. This rearrangement joins TRBV5-4 to TRBJ2-3, with TRBD2 matching 11 bases. Trimming took 4 bases from V and 5 from J; bases not matched to a gene: 9. The CDR3 is made up of 16 amino acids. CDR1 and CDR2 from the germline V gene are SGHNT and YYREEE (reference sequence). CDR3 coding DNA: TGTGCCAGCAGCCGAATGAGTAGCGGGAGGGTAGATACGCAGTATTTT. Translation gives CASSRMSSGRVDTQYF.

The chain couples TRBV28 to TRBJ2-3; D unresolved. CDR1 and CDR2 (germline): MDHEN, SYDVKM. CDR3 size: 15 residues. The V gene lost 8 bases and the J gene lost 0 bases, with 15 bases spanning the gap. CDR3 sequence (DNA): TGTGCCAGCGGTGGGTGGGCGGTTAGCACAGATACGCAGTATTTT. Amino acids: CASGGWAVSTDTQYF. Complete variable domain (other parts from reference TRBV28 and TRBJ2-3): DVKVTQSSRYLVKRTGEKVFLECVQDMDHENMFWYRQDPGLGLRLIYFSYDVKMKEKGDIPEGYSVSREKKERFSLILESASTNQTSMYLCASGGWAVSTDTQYFGPGTRLTVL.

This clonotype was found a few times. The V call is TRBV11-1, the J call TRBJ1-1; unclear D gene. Germline lookup yields CDR1 SGHAT and CDR2 FQDESV (reference sequence). The CDR3 loop spans 14 amino acids. The V gene lost 3 bases and the J gene lost 1 base, with 9 bases spanning the gap. For the CDR3, the DNA is TGTGCCAGCAGCTTGGCCGGCCCGAACACTGAAGCTTTCTTT. The encoded protein is CASSLAGPNTEAFF. The whole variable domain, remainder taken from reference TRBV11-1 and TRBJ1-1, is EAEVAQSPRYKITEKSQAVAFWCDPISGHATLYWYRQILGQGPELLVQFQDESVVDDSQLPKDRFSAERLKGVDSTLKIQPAELGDSAMYLCASSLAGPNTEAFFGQGTRLTVV.

The CDR3 sequence is CSTGPGQTNTEAFF. The DNA of the CDR3 is TGCAGCACCGGTCCGGGGCAGACGAACACTGAAGCTTTCTTT. The chain recombines TRBV29-1 with TRBJ1-1; the D gene is possibly TRBD1 (5 bases). Trimming stripped 8 bases from V and 1 base from J, with 17 bases between. This CDR3 contains 14 residues. Germline V gene sequence: CDR1 SQVTM, CDR2 ANQGSEA.

V usage is TRBV6-2 or TRBV6-3 and J usage is TRBJ1-1; no clear D gene. The germline V and J ends were trimmed by 5 bases and 4 bases, with 8 bases remaining between them. From germline, CDR1 is MNHEY and CDR2 SVGEGT. The CDR3 extends over 12 amino acids. For the CDR3, the DNA is TGTGCCAGCAGTGGGGTTTTCACTGAAGCTTTCTTT. Encoded protein: CASSGVFTEAFF.

Written as DNA, the CDR3 is TGCAGCGTTGGGGGTCCAGGTGGGACTGAAGCTTTCTTT. Its protein product is CSVGGPGGTEAFF. The V and J genes are TRBV29-1 and TRBJ1-1; D unresolved. CDR1 is SQVTM, CDR2 ANQGSEA, per germline. The V end was cut by 4 bases, the J end by 5 bases, with 14 bases between. This CDR3 spans 13 amino acids.